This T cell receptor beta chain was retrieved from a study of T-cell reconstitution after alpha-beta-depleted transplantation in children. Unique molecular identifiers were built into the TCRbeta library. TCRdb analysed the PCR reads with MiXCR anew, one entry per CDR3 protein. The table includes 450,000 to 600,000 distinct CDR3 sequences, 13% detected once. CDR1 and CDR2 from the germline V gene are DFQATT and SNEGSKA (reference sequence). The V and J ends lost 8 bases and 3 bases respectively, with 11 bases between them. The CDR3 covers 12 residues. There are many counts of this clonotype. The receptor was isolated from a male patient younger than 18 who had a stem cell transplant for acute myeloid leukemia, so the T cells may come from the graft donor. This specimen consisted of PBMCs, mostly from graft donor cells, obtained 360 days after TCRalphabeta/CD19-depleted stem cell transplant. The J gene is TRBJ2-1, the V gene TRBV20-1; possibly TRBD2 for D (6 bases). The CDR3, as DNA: TGCAGTATCATGGGGGGCTACAATGAGCAGTTCTTC. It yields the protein CSIMGGYNEQFF.